This is a list of T cell receptor beta chains from one sample in a study of cytomegalovirus exposure and HLA in healthy donors. TCRdb's table, derived via immunoSEQ multiplex PCR, lists solely in-frame clones and lacks some. Here the sample spans 55,000 to 70,000 clones, 90% to 95% being singletons. The sequencing input was PBMCs. Receptors originate from a man younger than 35 in good health and CMV-seropositive. CDR3s include the opening cysteine and the closing phenylalanine or tryptophan. The order of the fields is D gene, clone size, V gene, J gene, CDR3 protein, CDR3 DNA. D genes are given only for firm matches. The size entry is marked missing in some rows and otherwise reads once, few, many or a size class.

>-|once|TRBV7-3|TRBJ1-1
CASSLQAGPTEAFF
TGTGCCAGCAGCCTCCAAGCAGGGCCCACTGAAGCTTTCTTT
>TRBD2|few|TRBV7-9|TRBJ2-7
CASSELAPNYEQYF
TGTGCCAGCAGCGAACTAGCGCCTAACTACGAGCAGTACTTC
>TRBD1|once|TRBV18|TRBJ2-2
CASSRDRDTGELFF
TGTGCCAGCTCACGGGACAGGGACACCGGGGAGCTGTTTTTT
>-|-|TRBV29-1|TRBJ2-7
CSVEVTGGYEQYF
TGCAGCGTTGAAGTTACCGGGGGCTACGAGCAGTACTTC
>-|once|TRBV25-1|TRBJ2-3
CASSEQGGGPTDTQYF
TGTGCCAGCAGTGAACAAGGGGGGGGACCCACAGATACGCAGTATTTT
>TRBD2|few|TRBV7-9|TRBJ2-5
CASSTSGSGLFETQYF
TGTGCCAGCAGCACTAGCGGGAGCGGTCTATTTGAGACCCAGTACTTC
>-|-|TRBV30|TRBJ2-7
CAWGLGEQYF
TGTGCCTGGGGGCTGGGCGAGCAGTACTTC
>TRBD2|-|TRBV6-5|TRBJ2-1
CASSNRDYEYNEQFF
TGTGCCAGCAGTAACCGGGACTACGAGTACAATGAGCAGTTCTTC
>-|-|TRBV4-1|TRBJ1-1
CASSQQTGSGEAFF
TGCGCCAGCAGCCAACAAACAGGGTCGGGTGAAGCTTTCTTT
>-|-|TRBV23-1|TRBJ1-1
CASSHELEAFF
TGCGCCAGCAGTCATGAGTTAGAAGCTTTCTTT
>TRBD2|once|TRBV5-1|TRBJ2-1
CASSWAGSGRVNEQFF
TGCGCCAGCAGCTGGGCGGGGAGCGGGAGAGTAAATGAGCAGTTCTTC
>-|-|TRBV7-9|TRBJ2-2
CASSYPGSRAGELFF
TGTGCCAGCAGCTATCCGGGATCTCGGGCCGGGGAGCTGTTTTTT
>-|-|TRBV29-1|TRBJ1-3
CSVGQGSNTIYF
TGCAGCGTTGGGCAGGGATCCAACACCATATATTTT
>-|-|TRBV28|TRBJ2-5
CASSGSAIETQYF
TGTGCCAGCAGCGGGTCCGCGATAGAGACCCAGTACTTC
>TRBD2|-|TRBV5-4|TRBJ2-7
CASSFRTSNEQYF
TGTGCCAGCAGCTTCCGGACTAGCAACGAGCAGTACTTC
>TRBD2|-|TRBV27|TRBJ2-2
CASRQQGTSGSGELFF
TGTGCCAGCAGACAACAAGGGACTAGCGGGAGCGGGGAGCTGTTTTTT
>TRBD2|-|TRBV7-3|TRBJ2-1
CASSETSANEQFF
TGTGCCAGCAGCGAAACTAGCGCCAATGAGCAGTTCTTC
>-|-|TRBV28|TRBJ1-5
CASSLAGSNQPQHF
TGTGCCAGCAGTTTAGCCGGTAGCAATCAGCCCCAGCATTTT
>-|-|TRBV5-6|TRBJ2-5
CASSFRGISLETQYF
TGTGCCAGCAGCTTCCGGGGTATATCTCTCGAGACCCAGTACTTC
>TRBD1|-|TRBV2|TRBJ1-3
CASGQTGVNTIYF
TGTGCCAGCGGCCAGACAGGGGTTAACACCATATATTTT
>-|-|TRBV28|TRBJ2-1
CASSIRLVYNEQFF
TGTGCCAGCAGTATCCGACTAGTTTACAATGAGCAGTTCTTC
>TRBD2|-|TRBV6-5|TRBJ2-7
CASSRTGTSVDEQYF
TGTGCCAGCAGTCGCACCGGGACTAGTGTCGACGAGCAGTACTTC